Listed below are T cell receptor beta chains from one sample, sequenced in a study of relationships among human T cell subsets. TCRdb re-called the multiplex PCR reads with MiXCR, one entry per CDR3 protein. The sample includes 11,000 to 15,000 distinct CDR3 sequences, 60% of them seen just once. Sequencing was done on a sample of Tregs sorted from blood. The receptors were gathered from a man aged 35-49 years in good health. Both conserved end residues are part of each CDR3. The D gene is left open where the match is weak. Clone sizes are given selectively: once, few, many, or a class where the clone is expanded.

D gene | CDR3 length | J gene | V gene | clone size | CDR3 DNA | CDR3 protein
. | 15 | TRBJ2-4 | TRBV14 | . | TGTGCCAGCAGCCCACAGGCTTTAGCCAAAAACATTCAGTACTTC | CASSPQALAKNIQYF
. | 14 | TRBJ1-1 | TRBV19 | . | TGTGCCAGTAGCCCCAGGGCCCTGAACACTGAAGCTTTCTTT | CASSPRALNTEAFF
TRBD1 | 14 | TRBJ1-2 | TRBV24-1 | few | TGTGCCACCAGTGACCCACAGGGGGCGAGTGGCTACACCTTC | CATSDPQGASGYTF
. | 14 | TRBJ1-1 | TRBV12-3/TRBV12-4 | few | TGTGCCAGCACCCTTGGCGCCTCGAACACTGAAGCTTTCTTT | CASTLGASNTEAFF
. | 14 | TRBJ2-7 | TRBV6-2/TRBV6-3 | . | TGTGCCAGCACCACAGGGGGGGCGATCTACGAGCAGTACTTC | CASTTGGAIYEQYF
. | 13 | TRBJ2-1 | TRBV27 | . | TGTGCCAGCAGTTTGCAACCCAACAGTGAGCAGTTCTTC | CASSLQPNSEQFF
. | 13 | TRBJ2-5 | TRBV12-3/TRBV12-4 | few | TGTGCCAGCAGTCTCTCCTCGAGGGAGACCCAGTACTTC | CASSLSSRETQYF
TRBD2 | 17 | TRBJ2-7 | TRBV6-6 | . | TGTGCCAGCAGTTACCGCCTAGCGGGGGGGACCACCTACGAGCAGTACTTC | CASSYRLAGGTTYEQYF
TRBD2 | 21 | TRBJ2-7 | TRBV28 | . | TGTGCCAGCAGTCCCCACCCTCCGGGACTAGCGGGGCCAGAGGGGAGCTACGAGCAGTACTTC | CASSPHPPGLAGPEGSYEQYF
. | 10 | TRBJ1-1 | TRBV20-1 | . | TGCAGTGCTAAAGACACTGAAGCTTTCTTT | CSAKDTEAFF
TRBD1 | 15 | TRBJ2-2 | TRBV11-3 | medium-sized | TGTGCCAGCAGCCGCCACAGGGGTGACACCGGGGAGCTGTTTTTT | CASSRHRGDTGELFF
. | 15 | TRBJ2-1 | TRBV4-1 | few | TGCGCCAGCAGCCAAGGGCTAGCAGAGCACAATGAGCAGTTCTTC | CASSQGLAEHNEQFF
TRBD2 | 14 | TRBJ2-3 | TRBV4-2 | . | TGTGCCAGCAGCCAAGAACTAGCGGGCGATACGCAGTATTTT | CASSQELAGDTQYF
TRBD1 | 16 | TRBJ2-1 | TRBV12-3/TRBV12-4 | few | TGTGCCAGCAGTTTAGAGGGACAGGGTAGAGTCAATGAGCAGTTCTTC | CASSLEGQGRVNEQFF
. | 14 | TRBJ2-3 | TRBV20-1 | . | TGCAGTGCTGTAGTGGGCGGTCTCACAGATACGCAGTATTTT | CSAVVGGLTDTQYF